This T cell receptor beta chain was sequenced for a study of blood T cell repertoires in COVID-19. The CDR3 extends over 14 amino acids. Assay: immunoSEQ multiplex PCR; the TCRdb copy retains only in-frame clones and omits some. Of 140,000 to 150,000 clones listed, around 80% are singletons. The sample taken for sequencing was peripheral blood. The clonotype originates from a man aged 60-69 years with active or convalescent COVID-19. The chain couples TRBV21-1 to TRBJ1-2; the DNA was not compared with TRBD1, the D call given in the table. TRBV21-1 is given as a pseudogene. CDR3 region: CASSPLGQAYGYTF. Here the CDR3 DNA reads TGTGCCAGCAGCCCACTAGGACAGGCCTATGGCTACACCTTC.